This entry lists 25 T cell receptor beta chains sequenced from one sample in a study of beta chain features in type 1 diabetes. Study-level findings and limits: Shortening that was moderate but significant affected the TCRB CDR3s of Type 1 diabetes patients in all four CD4+ subsets.

These receptors' targets are unknown. Isolated RNA was reverse transcribed in full, so expressed TCRB transcripts were sequenced. Sequencing used immunoSEQ multiplex PCR; TCRdb keeps in-frame clones, though not all of them. The table lists 400,000 or so clones, roughly 12% of them singletons, with approximately 0.01% in the top ten. Source material: naive CD4+ T cells from blood. These receptor sequences come from a woman aged 18-29 years with type 1 diabetes.

This clone has more than one count but fewer than ten. The genes are TRBV9 and TRBJ1-6; 10 bases agree with TRBD1. The length of the CDR3 is 15 residues. V lost 4 bases, J lost 7 bases, and 5 bases stayed unmatched. Germline CDR1 and CDR2: SGDLS and YYNGEE. The DNA for the CDR3 is TGTGCCAGCAGCCCAGGGACAGGGGCGAATTCACCCCTCCACTTT. It yields the protein CASSPGTGANSPLHF.

The chain couples TRBV4-3 to TRBJ2-2, with 10 bases matching TRBD2. Germline lookup yields CDR1 LGHNA and CDR2 YSLEER. V trimming: 3 bases; J trimming: 4 bases; junction bases outside the gene matches: 5. The CDR3 is made up of 16 amino acids. The CDR3 region has the DNA TGCGCCAGCAGCCAGGCGAGACTAGCGGGCACCGGGGAGCTGTTTTTT. It is translated as CASSQARLAGTGELFF.

This clone has only a few counts. This sequence joins TRBV5-4 and TRBJ2-3, with D uncertain. This CDR3 has 14 residues. Germline CDR1 and CDR2: SGHNT and YYREEE (reference sequence). The germline V and J ends were trimmed by 0 bases and 2 bases, with 7 bases remaining between them. The CDR3 nucleotides read TGTGCCAGCAGCTTGGTGGGCACCACAGATACGCAGTATTTT. This encodes CASSLVGTTDTQYF.

This clone was seen a handful of times. V gene TRBV30 combines with J gene TRBJ2-2; 9 bases are a match to TRBD2. V shed 5 bases and J 6 bases; nucleotides not matched to a gene: 1. The CDR3 length is 12 residues. Germline-derived CDR1 and CDR2 are GTSNPN and SVGIG (reference sequence). CDR3 bases: TGTGCCTGGGGGACTAGCCCCGGGGAGCTGTTTTTT. Its translation: CAWGTSPGELFF.

J is TRBJ2-3 and V is TRBV28; a weak D match, TRBD1 (6 bases). This CDR3 comprises 13 residues. V was pared by 5 bases and J by 8 bases, with 14 bases between. Germline V gives CDR1 MDHEN, CDR2 SYDVKM. CDR3 protein: CASSPGTRGTQYF. The CDR3 DNA is TGTGCCAGCAGTCCGGGGACCAGGGGTACGCAGTATTTT. Filled out from reference TRBV28 and TRBJ2-3, the complete variable domain reads DVKVTQSSRYLVKRTGEKVFLECVQDMDHENMFWYRQDPGLGLRLIYFSYDVKMKEKGDIPEGYSVSREKKERFSLILESASTNQTSMYLCASSPGTRGTQYFGPGTRLTVL.

This chain connects TRBV5-1 to TRBJ2-3; D is possibly TRBD2 (5 bases). The CDR3 length is 16 residues. V was cut by 3 bases and J by 0 bases, with 14 bases left in between. Germline lookup yields CDR1 SGHRS and CDR2 YFSETQ. The CDR3 loop is CASSSAGYPSTDTQYF. The CDR3 DNA reads TGCGCCAGCAGCTCCGCGGGTTATCCTAGCACAGATACGCAGTATTTT.

There are a few counts of this clone. This chain connects TRBV29-1 to TRBJ1-2, with 8 nucleotides matching TRBD1. The CDR3 extends over 13 amino acids. Germline CDR1 is SQVTM and CDR2 is ANQGSEA. The junction had 3 bases not matched to a gene; V was cut back by 6 bases and J by 0 bases. CDR3 coding DNA: TGCAGCGTGAACAGGGGGACTAACTATGGCTACACCTTC. As protein: CSVNRGTNYGYTF.

This clone was detected only a few times. V is TRBV4-3 and J is TRBJ2-1; weak D call: TRBD2 (6 bases). Trimming took off 1 base at V and 9 bases at J, with 16 bases between the two ends. Germline lookup yields CDR1 LGHNA and CDR2 YSLEER. The CDR3 consists of 15 residues. DNA of the CDR3: TGCGCCAGCAGCCAAGCGGGAGCCCCGGGCATTGAGCAGTTCTTC. It specifies CASSQAGAPGIEQFF.

CDR3 residues: CASSPWTGTDNGYTF. The CDR3 DNA follows: TGTGCCAGCTCACCGTGGACAGGAACCGACAATGGCTACACCTTC. This chain joins TRBV18 and TRBJ1-2, with TRBD1 matching over 7 bases. The CDR3 runs to 15 residues. The ends lost 3 bases at V and 6 bases at J; junction bases unmatched: 10. Per the germline V gene, CDR1 is KGHSH and CDR2 is LQKENI.

In its sample, this clone was seen a few times. The V gene is TRBV7-9, the J gene TRBJ2-5, with D possibly matching TRBD2 (6 bases). The length of the CDR3 is 15 residues. Germline CDR1 and CDR2: SEHNR and FQNEAQ (reference sequence). The germline V and J ends were trimmed by 9 bases and 5 bases, with 22 bases remaining between them. The CDR3 loop reads CASARLVGFVETQYF. The DNA of the CDR3 is TGTGCCAGTGCCCGACTAGTTGGTTTTGTCGAGACCCAGTACTTC. The variable domain in full, completed from reference TRBV7-9 and TRBJ2-5, reads DTGVSQNPRHKITKRGQNVTFRCDPISEHNRLYWYRQTLGQGPEFLTYFQNEAQLEKSRLLSDRFSAERPKGSFSTLEIQRTEQGDSAMYLCASARLVGFVETQYFGPGTRLLVL.

This clone was observed a handful of times. J is TRBJ2-1 and V is TRBV6-5; D perhaps matches TRBD2 (5 bases). Germline values: CDR1 MNHEY, CDR2 SVGAGI. Trimming removed 2 bases from V and 0 bases from J, with 8 bases in between. The CDR3 runs to 15 residues. DNA of the CDR3: TGTGCCAGCAGTTACGCCGGGAACTCCTACAATGAGCAGTTCTTC. Translating it yields CASSYAGNSYNEQFF.

This clone was found a few times. The chain couples TRBV29-1 to TRBJ2-7, with 7 positions matching TRBD2. Germline loops: CDR1 SQVTM, CDR2 ANQGSEA. With V trimmed by 0 bases and J by 1 base, 12 bases remained unmatched. The CDR3 spans 17 residues. The CDR3 region has the DNA TGCAGCGTTGAAGAGCGACCGCGGGAGTCAGAATCCTACGAGCAGTACTTC. It yields the protein CSVEERPRESESYEQYF.

The V and J genes are TRBV14 and TRBJ1-1, with D possibly TRBD1 on 6 matching bases. The length of the CDR3 is 13 residues. The V gene lost 1 base and the J gene lost 10 bases, with 13 bases spanning the gap. In germline, CDR1 is SGHDN, CDR2 FVKESK. CDR3 nucleotide sequence: TGTGCCAGCAGCCAAGTCCCCCCCAGGGGAGCTTTCTTT. It is translated as CASSQVPPRGAFF.

The chain carries TRBV29-1 and TRBJ1-2, with 7 bases identical to TRBD1. Per the germline V gene, CDR1 is SQVTM and CDR2 is ANQGSEA. The CDR3 sequence is 12 residues long. V lost 8 bases, J lost 7 bases, and 10 bases stayed unmatched. This CDR3 is CSIVTGWGGYTF. In DNA, the CDR3 is TGCAGCATCGTGACAGGGTGGGGTGGCTACACCTTC.

The V call is TRBV4-2, the J call TRBJ2-3, with unresolved D. From germline, CDR1 is LGHNA and CDR2 YNFKEQ. V lost 1 base and J lost 1, with 15 bases in between. The CDR3 runs to 17 residues. As DNA, the CDR3 is TGTGCCAGCAGCCAAGGTCCTACTTTGGCGGGCACAGATACGCAGTATTTT. Translating it yields CASSQGPTLAGTDTQYF.

V is TRBV5-1 and J is TRBJ2-1; D perhaps matches TRBD2 (5 bases). The CDR3 spans 12 residues. Germline CDR1 reads SGHRS; CDR2 reads YFSETQ. V shed 6 bases and J shed 10 bases, with 14 bases lying between them. CDR3 in DNA: TGCGCCAGCACCCCAACCCCGGGGGAGCAGTTCTTC. The encoded protein is CASTPTPGEQFF.

The chain is built from TRBV28 and TRBJ2-7; tentative D call: TRBD2 (6 bases). This CDR3 contains 14 residues. Trimming pared 6 bases from V and 4 bases from J, leaving 16 bases between. Looked up from germline, CDR1 is MDHEN and CDR2 is SYDVKM. The CDR3 protein is CASSPPGGFYEQYF. The DNA of the CDR3 is TGTGCCAGCAGCCCCCCCGGGGGATTTTACGAGCAGTACTTC.

In this sample, this clone turned up a few times. The V and J genes are TRBV25-1 and TRBJ2-1; a possible D gene is TRBD1 (6 bases). This CDR3 has 14 amino acids. Looked up from germline, CDR1 is MGHDK and CDR2 is SYGVNS. V was trimmed by 1 base and J by 9 bases, leaving 13 bases between them. CDR3 loop: CASSEWRTASEQFF. CDR3 DNA: TGTGCCAGCAGTGAATGGCGGACAGCGTCTGAGCAGTTCTTC.

The rearrangement joins TRBV4-1 to TRBJ2-5; 8 nucleotides agree with TRBD2. J gave up 5 bases and V 3 bases, and 5 bases lay outside the gene matches. This CDR3 is built from 14 residues. Germline V CDR1 and CDR2: MGHRA, YSYEKL. The DNA for the CDR3 is TGCGCCAGCAGCCACCCGGGGGGGCGGGAGACCCAGTACTTC. It translates to CASSHPGGRETQYF.

The chain recombines TRBV7-2 with TRBJ2-3; tentative D call: TRBD1 (6 bases). CDR1 SGHTA and CDR2 FQGNSA come from the germline V gene. The CDR3 sequence is 14 residues long. With 5 bases removed from V and 4 bases from J, the gap between germline ends came to 13 bases. The CDR3 spells CASSNSQGPDTQYF. The CDR3 DNA sequence: TGTGCCAGCAGCAACTCACAGGGTCCAGATACGCAGTATTTT.

CDR3 residues: CASSLGQGTGTQYF. CDR3 DNA sequence: TGTGCCAGCAGTTTGGGACAGGGGACGGGGACCCAGTACTTC. The rearrangement joins TRBV28 to TRBJ2-5; 10 bases line up with TRBD1. Germline lookup yields CDR1 MDHEN and CDR2 SYDVKM. This CDR3 spans 14 amino acids. V was clipped by 3 bases and J by 7 bases; unmatched bases: 5.

The genes are TRBV7-9 and TRBJ2-1, with D perhaps matching TRBD2 (5 bases). Germline V gene lookup returns CDR1 SEHNR and CDR2 FQNEAQ (reference sequence). CDR3 length equals 13 residues. V was trimmed by 0 bases and J by 8 bases, leaving 8 bases between them. CDR3 residues: CASSLAARDEQFF. The CDR3 DNA sequence: TGTGCCAGCAGCTTAGCCGCGCGGGATGAGCAGTTCTTC.

This clone was seen more than once but under ten times. This chain links TRBV30 with TRBJ2-5; D not certain. The J call may be wrong; the DNA end is better matched by TRBJ2-7. Germline V lookup: CDR1 GTSNPN, CDR2 SVGIG (reference sequence). The length of the CDR3 is 10 residues. CDR3 coding DNA: TGTGCCTGGAGTTCCTACGAGCAGTACTTC. It encodes CAWSSYEQYF.

This clone was seen a handful of times. This sequence joins TRBV7-9 and TRBJ1-1; tentatively, D is TRBD1 (5 bases). There are 12 residues in the CDR3. CDR1 is SEHNR and CDR2 is FQNEAQ in the germline V gene (reference sequence). Trimming removed 1 base at V and 8 bases at J, with 8 bases between. CDR3 DNA sequence: TGTGCCAGCAGCTTAGATCGGGGGGAAGCTTTCTTT. Protein product: CASSLDRGEAFF.

The chain couples TRBV30 to TRBJ1-4; a weak D match, TRBD1 (5 bases). The germline V gene has CDR1 GTSNPN and CDR2 SVGIG (reference sequence). This CDR3 comprises 12 residues. The V end lost 4 bases, the J end lost 9 bases, and 12 bases lay between the germline ends. CDR3 residues: CAWKGGAQKLFF. The CDR3 DNA sequence: TGTGCCTGGAAGGGTGGGGCGCAAAAACTGTTTTTT.